One sample yielded the 27 T cell receptor beta chains listed below, sequenced in a study of blood T cells in healthy people across ages. Primed by a sample-barcoded 5' primer and a J-beta primer mix, a second PCR proceeded for 7 to 11 cycles. MiXCR was run by TCRdb on the 5' RACE reads, yielding one entry per CDR3 protein. Among approximately 810,000 distinct CDR3 sequences, under 35% were seen once, and the ten largest hold roughly a sixth. The sequenced material came from blood. The origin of the receptors is a woman of 80 years or more in good health.

This clonotype has at least ten counts. V usage is TRBV18 and J usage is TRBJ1-5, with D possibly being TRBD1 (5 bases). Trimming took 2 bases from V and 6 from J, leaving 11 bases between them. This CDR3 contains 14 residues. From germline, CDR1 is KGHSH and CDR2 LQKENI. CDR3 region: CASSPVRAGQPQHF. The CDR3 DNA reads TGTGCCAGCTCACCAGTCAGGGCGGGTCAGCCCCAGCATTTT. The full variable domain, in which reference TRBV18 and TRBJ1-5 provide the parts outside the CDR3, is NAGVMQNPRHLVRRRGQEARLRCSPMKGHSHVYWYRQLPEEGLKFMVYLQKENIIDESGMPKERFSAEFPKEGPSILRIQQVVRGDSAAYFCASSPVRAGQPQHFGDGTRLSIL.

The chain joins TRBV2 to TRBJ2-3; a possible D gene is TRBD2 (7 bases). CDR1 and CDR2 from the germline V gene are SNHLY and FYNNEI. Trimming shortened V by 4 bases and J by 2 bases, and 10 bases separated the two germline ends. The CDR3 sequence is 14 residues long. The CDR3 sequence is CASSGGGVTDTQYF. CDR3 sequence (DNA): TGTGCCAGCAGTGGAGGGGGGGTCACAGATACGCAGTATTTT.

A word on this clonotype: One junction end does not reproduce the germline sequence, and a read error may be involved. The chain links TRBV11-2 to TRBJ1-1; D unclear. There are 13 residues in the CDR3. Germline CDR1 reads SGHAT; CDR2 reads FQNNGV. DNA for the CDR3: TGTGCCGGCAGCCCCACGGACGACACTGAAGCTTTCTTT. It encodes CAGSPTDDTEAFF.

This clonotype was seen ten or more times. This sequence joins TRBV5-6 and TRBJ2-4, with D perhaps being TRBD1 or TRBD2 (7 bases each). The germline gives CDR1 SGHDT, CDR2 YYEEEE. The ends were cut back, 4 bases at V and 7 bases at J, with 15 bases in the middle. This CDR3 is built from 14 residues. In DNA, the CDR3 is TGTGCCAGCAGCGCTCGACAGGGAGGGAACATTCAGTACTTC. Its protein product is CASSARQGGNIQYF.

This clonotype was found many times. The chain employs TRBV5-1 and TRBJ2-7; D gene unclear. Deletions cut 0 bases from V and 3 bases from J, with 7 bases between. Looked up from germline, CDR1 is SGHRS and CDR2 is YFSETQ. This CDR3 spans 13 amino acids. The CDR3 is CASSLDSHYEQYF. The CDR3 DNA is TGCGCCAGCAGCTTGGACAGCCACTACGAGCAGTACTTC.

CDR3 amino acids: CASSYTEGGAGPQHF. As DNA, the CDR3 is TGTGCCAGCAGTTACACAGAGGGAGGGGCCGGGCCCCAGCATTTT. The V gene is TRBV6-6, the J gene TRBJ1-5; D might be TRBD1 (5 bases). The CDR3 is 15 amino acids. CDR1 MNHNY and CDR2 SVGAGI come from the germline V gene (reference sequence). Trimming removed 2 bases from V and 9 bases from J, with 17 bases in between.

This clonotype was counted ten times or more. The J gene is TRBJ1-2, the V gene TRBV12-3 or TRBV12-4; TRBD1 might be the D (5 bases). The CDR3 is made up of 13 amino acids. The V end lost 7 bases, the J end lost 9 bases, and 18 bases lay between the germline ends. CDR3 sequence reads: CASNLQWGDSYTF. CDR3 coding DNA: TGTGCCAGCAACCTCCAGTGGGGGGATAGCTACACCTTC.

This clonotype showed up just a few times. This clone may be a read error of a much larger clone one base away. The gene calls are TRBV6-1 and TRBJ2-7; maybe TRBD1 (6 bases). Germline loops: CDR1 MNHNS, CDR2 SASEGT. Trimming left V 5 bases short and J 2 bases short, with 13 bases between. This CDR3 is 14 amino acids long. CDR3 in DNA: TGTGCCAGCAGTCGAACTTGGGGGCCCTACGAGCAGTACTTC. It translates to CASSRTWGPYEQYF.

Points on this clonotype: This may arise from a read error, as a much more abundant clone is one base away. This sequence joins TRBV2 and TRBJ1-5; a weak D match, TRBD1 (5 bases). This CDR3 contains 14 residues. Germline CDR1 reads SNHLY; CDR2 reads FYNNEI. The DNA for the CDR3 is TGTGCCAGCAGTAGGACTCGGCTGGGGCAGCCCCGGCATTTT. It is translated as CASSRTRLGQPRHF.

In its sample, this clonotype was seen many times. This chain links TRBV5-4 with TRBJ2-3; D uncertain. This CDR3 is 14 amino acids long. Trimming removed 0 bases from V and 1 base from J, with 6 bases in between. The germline CDR1 and CDR2 sequences are SGHNT and YYREEE (reference sequence). The CDR3 nucleotides read TGTGCCAGCAGCTTGGACAAGGGCACAGATACGCAGTATTTT. Translation gives CASSLDKGTDTQYF.

The sample holds many counts of this clonotype. This chain connects TRBV20-1 to TRBJ2-5; D is perhaps TRBD1 or TRBD2 (5 bases each). This CDR3 is 16 amino acids long. The V gene lost 2 bases and the J gene lost 6 bases, with 22 bases spanning the gap. Germline V lookup: CDR1 DFQATT, CDR2 SNEGSKA (reference sequence). The CDR3 sequence is CSARSTRELQPKTQYF. Here the CDR3 DNA reads TGCAGTGCTAGATCGACCAGGGAGCTTCAGCCGAAGACCCAGTACTTC.

The chain combines TRBV7-2 with TRBJ1-6; 7 bases fit TRBD1. Germline V lookup: CDR1 SGHTA, CDR2 FQGNSA. V gave up 5 bases and J gave up 4 bases; unmatched junction bases: 8. The CDR3 is 16 amino acids. This chain's CDR3 is CASSPDRDRYNSPLHF. The CDR3 bases are TGTGCCAGCAGCCCAGACAGGGACCGTTATAATTCACCCCTCCACTTT.

In this sample, this clonotype turned up a few times. The rearrangement joins TRBV5-5 to TRBJ1-4; perhaps TRBD1 as D (5 bases). The V gene's germline CDR1 is SGHKS and CDR2 YYEKEE (reference sequence). V lost 0 bases and J lost 7, with 13 bases in between. CDR3 length equals 15 residues. The CDR3 coding sequence is TGTGCCAGCAGCTTGGGCGGGGGAGCGAGTGAAAAACTGTTTTTT. Its translation is CASSLGGGASEKLFF.

This clonotype was recorded a few times. The chain links TRBV6-1 to TRBJ2-1; D not certain. The CDR3 runs 14 residues. Germline V gene sequence: CDR1 MNHNS, CDR2 SASEGT. Between the trimmed V and J ends, which lost 8 bases and 0 bases, there was a span of 11 bases. The DNA of the CDR3 is TGTGCCAGCGGACGGAATCCCTCCTACAATGAGCAGTTCTTC. Its translation is CASGRNPSYNEQFF.

This clonotype was counted ten times or more. The chain recombines TRBV18 with TRBJ2-5; possible D gene TRBD2, 5 bases. The V gene's germline CDR1 is KGHSH and CDR2 LQKENI. V lost 3 bases, J lost 2 bases, and 13 bases lay in between. This CDR3 comprises 15 residues. DNA of the CDR3: TGTGCCAGCTCACCCCGGGGAACACATCAAGAGACCCAGTACTTC. Protein: CASSPRGTHQETQYF.

This clonotype has at least ten counts. V usage is TRBV18 and J usage is TRBJ2-7; 8 bases fit TRBD1. Germline CDR1 reads KGHSH; CDR2 reads LQKENI. The CDR3 is 14 residues long. V was pared by 3 bases and J by 2 bases, with 3 bases of the junction left unmatched. The CDR3, as DNA: TGTGCCAGCTCACCTACGGACAGGGCCTACGAGCAGTACTTC. Its protein is CASSPTDRAYEQYF.

With respect to this clonotype: This could be a read error, since a much larger clone is one nucleotide away. This chain connects TRBV9 to TRBJ1-2; D call uncertain. The germline V gene has CDR1 SGDLS and CDR2 YYNGEE. V dropped 3 bases and J dropped 8 bases, with 17 bases sitting between them. The CDR3 loop spans 14 amino acids. CDR3 sequence (DNA): TGTGCCAGCAGCGGAACAGAGGCCCCTGTGGGCTACACCTTC. As protein: CASSGTEAPVGYTF.

The chain carries TRBV18 and TRBJ1-1; perhaps TRBD1 as D (5 bases). Germline V gene lookup returns CDR1 KGHSH and CDR2 LQKENI. The CDR3 covers 16 residues. Between the trimmed V and J ends, which lost 0 bases and 1 base, there was a span of 12 bases. The CDR3 DNA reads TGTGCCAGCTCACCACCAAAGGGACGGACGAACACTGAAGCTTTCTTT. Encoded protein: CASSPPKGRTNTEAFF. The full variable domain, its missing parts supplied by reference TRBV18 and TRBJ1-1, is NAGVMQNPRHLVRRRGQEARLRCSPMKGHSHVYWYRQLPEEGLKFMVYLQKENIIDESGMPKERFSAEFPKEGPSILRIQQVVRGDSAAYFCASSPPKGRTNTEAFFGQGTRLTVV.

This sequence joins TRBV7-8 and TRBJ1-6; 7 nucleotides align to TRBD1. The germline gives CDR1 SGHVS, CDR2 FQNEAQ. The CDR3 runs 18 residues. J was trimmed by 0 bases and V by 4 bases; bases with no gene match: 9. The CDR3 region is CASSSHRGESSYNSPLHF. The CDR3 DNA sequence: TGTGCCAGCAGCTCGCACAGGGGCGAGAGCTCCTATAATTCACCCCTCCACTTT. Drawing the rest from reference TRBV7-8 and TRBJ1-6, the complete variable domain is GAGVSQSPRYKVAKRGQDVALRCDPISGHVSLFWYQQALGQGPEFLTYFQNEAQLDKSGLPSDRFFAERPEGSVSTLKIQRTQQEDSAVYLCASSSHRGESSYNSPLHFGNGTRLTVT.

This clonotype was seen at least ten times. The V call is TRBV7-2, the J call TRBJ1-5, with D maybe TRBD1 (5 bases). The germline V gene encodes CDR1 SGHTA and CDR2 FQGNSA. The CDR3 is 15 residues long. Trimming stripped 7 bases from V and 6 bases from J, with 19 bases between. The CDR3 loop is CASTSQGFPGQPQHF. As DNA, the CDR3 is TGTGCCAGCACCTCTCAGGGCTTTCCAGGTCAGCCCCAGCATTTT.

The chain has TRBV7-2 and TRBJ2-1, with TRBD2 matching 10 bases. The CDR3 has 16 residues. CDR1 is SGHTA, CDR2 FQGNSA, per germline. Trimming cost V 6 bases and J 1 base; bases outside gene matches: 6. CDR3 sequence: CASRGLAGDSYNEQFF. The CDR3 nucleotides are TGTGCCAGCAGAGGGCTAGCGGGAGATTCCTACAATGAGCAGTTCTTC.

This clonotype was seen a handful of times. The genes are TRBV6-2 or TRBV6-3 and TRBJ2-3; tentatively, D is TRBD2 (6 bases). This CDR3 is 16 amino acids long. V was clipped by 5 bases and J by 3 bases, with 18 bases between them. From germline, CDR1 is MNHEY and CDR2 SVGEGT. CDR3 DNA sequence: TGTGCCAGCAGTCGGGGGATAACGCATGAGACAGATACGCAGTATTTT. It codes for CASSRGITHETDTQYF.

This clonotype was seen at least ten times. The rearrangement joins TRBV20-1 to TRBJ1-4; no clear D. This CDR3 is built from 11 residues. With 7 bases removed from V and 8 bases from J, the gap between germline ends came to 11 bases. Per germline, CDR1 DFQATT and CDR2 SNEGSKA (reference sequence). The CDR3 DNA is TGCAGTGGGGGATACTTAGAAAAACTGTTTTTT. Encoded protein: CSGGYLEKLFF.

J is TRBJ1-2 and V is TRBV20-1; 7 nucleotides agree with TRBD1. This CDR3 region has 13 residues. CDR1 and CDR2 from the germline V gene are DFQATT and SNEGSKA (reference sequence). V lost 3 bases and J lost 5; bases outside the gene matches: 6. CDR3: CSARTTGKYGYTF. As DNA, the CDR3 is TGCAGTGCTAGGACGACAGGGAAGTATGGCTACACCTTC.

This rearrangement joins TRBV11-1 to TRBJ2-7; maybe TRBD1 (5 bases). The V end was cut by 2 bases, the J end by 7 bases, with 15 bases between. Germline V gives CDR1 SGHAT, CDR2 FQDESV (reference sequence). The CDR3 contains 14 residues. For the CDR3, the DNA is TGTGCCAGCAGCTTATCCAGGGCCTACAATGAGCAGTACTTC. This gives the protein CASSLSRAYNEQYF. Combining the CDR3 with reference TRBV11-1 and TRBJ2-7 gives the whole variable domain EAEVAQSPRYKITEKSQAVAFWCDPISGHATLYWYRQILGQGPELLVQFQDESVVDDSQLPKDRFSAERLKGVDSTLKIQPAELGDSAMYLCASSLSRAYNEQYFGPGTRLTVT.

Remarks on this clonotype: A clone one base away is much larger, so this may be a read error. V gene TRBV20-1 combines with J gene TRBJ1-5, with D tentatively TRBD1 (6 bases). Germline-derived CDR1 and CDR2 are DFQATT and SNEGSKA (reference sequence). The CDR3 loop spans 15 amino acids. In DNA, the CDR3 is TGCAGTGTTAGAGATCTGAGGGGGACGGGTCAGCCCCAGCATTTT. This gives the protein CSVRDLRGTGQPQHF.

The rearrangement uses TRBV20-1 and TRBJ2-3; D is undetermined. V lost 1 base and J lost 2, with 10 bases in between. Germline CDR1 is DFQATT and CDR2 is SNEGSKA (reference sequence). The CDR3 extends over 14 amino acids. CDR3 in amino acids: CSARALGYTDTQYF. The CDR3 coding sequence is TGCAGTGCTAGAGCCCTGGGATACACAGATACGCAGTATTTT.